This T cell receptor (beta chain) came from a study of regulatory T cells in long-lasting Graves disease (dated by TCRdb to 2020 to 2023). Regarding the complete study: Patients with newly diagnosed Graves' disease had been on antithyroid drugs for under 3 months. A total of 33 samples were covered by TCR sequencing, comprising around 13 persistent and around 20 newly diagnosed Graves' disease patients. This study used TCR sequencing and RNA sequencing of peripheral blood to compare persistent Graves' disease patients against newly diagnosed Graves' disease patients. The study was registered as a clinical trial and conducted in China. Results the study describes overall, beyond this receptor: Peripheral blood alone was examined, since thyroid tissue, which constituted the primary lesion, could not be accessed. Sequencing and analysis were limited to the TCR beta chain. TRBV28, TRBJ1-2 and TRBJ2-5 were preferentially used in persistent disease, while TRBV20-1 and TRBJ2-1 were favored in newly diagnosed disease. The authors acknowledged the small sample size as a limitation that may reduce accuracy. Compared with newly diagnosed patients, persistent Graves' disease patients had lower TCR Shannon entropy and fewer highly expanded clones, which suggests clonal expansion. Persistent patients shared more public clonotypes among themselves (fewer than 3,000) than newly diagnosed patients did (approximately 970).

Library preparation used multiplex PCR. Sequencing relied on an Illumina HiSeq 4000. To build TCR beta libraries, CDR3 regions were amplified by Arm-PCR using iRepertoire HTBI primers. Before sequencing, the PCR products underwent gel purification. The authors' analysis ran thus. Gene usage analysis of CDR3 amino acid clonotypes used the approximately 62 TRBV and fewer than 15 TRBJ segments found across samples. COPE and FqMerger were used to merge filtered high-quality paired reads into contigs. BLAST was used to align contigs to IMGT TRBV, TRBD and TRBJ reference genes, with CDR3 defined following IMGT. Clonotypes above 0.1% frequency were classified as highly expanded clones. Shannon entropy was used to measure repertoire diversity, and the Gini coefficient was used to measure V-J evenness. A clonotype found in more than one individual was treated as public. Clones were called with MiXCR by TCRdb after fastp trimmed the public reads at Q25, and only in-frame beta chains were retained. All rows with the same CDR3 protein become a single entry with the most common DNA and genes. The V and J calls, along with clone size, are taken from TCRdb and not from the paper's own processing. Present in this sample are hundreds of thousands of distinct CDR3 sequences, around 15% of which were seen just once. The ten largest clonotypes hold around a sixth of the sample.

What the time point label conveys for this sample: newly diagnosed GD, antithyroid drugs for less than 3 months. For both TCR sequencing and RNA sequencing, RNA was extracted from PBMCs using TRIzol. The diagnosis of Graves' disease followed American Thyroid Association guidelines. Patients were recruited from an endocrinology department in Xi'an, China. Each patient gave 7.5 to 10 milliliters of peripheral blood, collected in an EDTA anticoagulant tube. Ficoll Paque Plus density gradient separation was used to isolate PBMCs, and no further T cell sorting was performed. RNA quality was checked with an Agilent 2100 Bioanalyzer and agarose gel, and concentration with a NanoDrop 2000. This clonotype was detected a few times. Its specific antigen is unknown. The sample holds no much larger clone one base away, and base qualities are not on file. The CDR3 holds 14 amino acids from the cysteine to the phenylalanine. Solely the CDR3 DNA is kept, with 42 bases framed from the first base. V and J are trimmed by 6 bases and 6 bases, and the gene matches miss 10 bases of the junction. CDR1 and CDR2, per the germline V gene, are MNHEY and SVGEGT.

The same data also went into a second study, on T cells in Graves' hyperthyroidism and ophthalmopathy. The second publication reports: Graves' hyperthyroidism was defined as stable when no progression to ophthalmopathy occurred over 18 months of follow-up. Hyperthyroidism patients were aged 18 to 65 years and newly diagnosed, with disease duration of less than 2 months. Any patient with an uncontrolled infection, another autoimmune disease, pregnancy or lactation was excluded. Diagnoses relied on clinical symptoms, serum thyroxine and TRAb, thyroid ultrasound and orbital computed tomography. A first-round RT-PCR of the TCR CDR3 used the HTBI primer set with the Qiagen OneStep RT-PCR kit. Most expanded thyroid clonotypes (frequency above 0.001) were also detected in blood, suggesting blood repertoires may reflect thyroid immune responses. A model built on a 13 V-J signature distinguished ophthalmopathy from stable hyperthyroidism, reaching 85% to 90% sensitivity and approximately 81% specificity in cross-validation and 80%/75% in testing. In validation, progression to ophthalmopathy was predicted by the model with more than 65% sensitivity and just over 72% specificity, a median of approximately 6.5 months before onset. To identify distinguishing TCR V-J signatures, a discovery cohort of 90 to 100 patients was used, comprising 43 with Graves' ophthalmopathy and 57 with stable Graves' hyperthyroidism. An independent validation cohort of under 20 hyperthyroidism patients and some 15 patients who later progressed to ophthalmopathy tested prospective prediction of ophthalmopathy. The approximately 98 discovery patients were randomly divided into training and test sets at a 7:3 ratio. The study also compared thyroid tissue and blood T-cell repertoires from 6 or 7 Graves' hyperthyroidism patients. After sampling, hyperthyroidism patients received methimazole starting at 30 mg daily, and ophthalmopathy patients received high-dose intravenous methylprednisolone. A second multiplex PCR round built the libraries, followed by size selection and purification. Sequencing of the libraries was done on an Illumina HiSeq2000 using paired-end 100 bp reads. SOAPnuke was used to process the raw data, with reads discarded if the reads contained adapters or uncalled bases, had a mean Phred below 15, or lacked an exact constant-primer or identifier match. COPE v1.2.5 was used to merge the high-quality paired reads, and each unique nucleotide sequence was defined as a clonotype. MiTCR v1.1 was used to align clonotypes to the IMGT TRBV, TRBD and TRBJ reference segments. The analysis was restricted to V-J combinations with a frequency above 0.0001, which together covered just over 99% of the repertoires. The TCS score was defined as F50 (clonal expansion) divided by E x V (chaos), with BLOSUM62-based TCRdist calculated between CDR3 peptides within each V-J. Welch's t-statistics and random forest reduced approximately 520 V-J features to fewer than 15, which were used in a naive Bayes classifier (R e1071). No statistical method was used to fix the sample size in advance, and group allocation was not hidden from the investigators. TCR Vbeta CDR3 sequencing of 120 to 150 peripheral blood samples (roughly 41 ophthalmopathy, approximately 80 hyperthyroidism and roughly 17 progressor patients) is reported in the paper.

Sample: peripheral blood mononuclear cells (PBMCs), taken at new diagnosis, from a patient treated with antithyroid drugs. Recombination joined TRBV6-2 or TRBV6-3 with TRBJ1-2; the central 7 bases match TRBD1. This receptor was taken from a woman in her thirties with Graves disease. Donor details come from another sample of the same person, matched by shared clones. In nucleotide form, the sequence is TGTGCCAGCAGACCCCGCAGGGGGAGGGATGGCTACACCTTC. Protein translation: CASRPRRGRDGYTF.